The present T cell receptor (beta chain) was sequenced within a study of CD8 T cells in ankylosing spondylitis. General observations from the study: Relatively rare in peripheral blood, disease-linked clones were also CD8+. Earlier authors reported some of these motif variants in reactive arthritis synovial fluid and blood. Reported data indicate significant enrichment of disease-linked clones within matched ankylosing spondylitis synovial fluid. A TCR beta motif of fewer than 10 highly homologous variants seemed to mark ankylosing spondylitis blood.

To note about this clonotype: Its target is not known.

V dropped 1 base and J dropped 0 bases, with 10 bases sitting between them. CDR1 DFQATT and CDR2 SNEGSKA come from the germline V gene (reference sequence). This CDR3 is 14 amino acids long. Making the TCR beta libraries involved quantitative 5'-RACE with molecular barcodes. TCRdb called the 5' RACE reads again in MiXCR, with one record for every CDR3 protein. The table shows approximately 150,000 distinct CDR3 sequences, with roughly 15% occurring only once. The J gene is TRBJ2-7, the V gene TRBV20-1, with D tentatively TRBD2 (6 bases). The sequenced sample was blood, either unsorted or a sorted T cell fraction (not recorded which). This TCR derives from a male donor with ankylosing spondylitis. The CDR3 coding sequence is TGCAGTGCTAGAGGTAGGGACTTCTCCTACGAGCAGTACTTC. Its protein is CSARGRDFSYEQYF.